Included here is one TCR beta chain sequence, with context. The junction differs from germline at one of its ends, possibly a read error. The sample comes from a study of human T cells and chemical hapten exposure. Documented time point: patch test 1, 2 weeks after DPC sensitization. The treatment here: therapeutic diphenylcyclopropenone sensitization with weekly scalp DPC. This CDR3 comprises 15 residues. Germline V gene sequence: CDR1 SSHAT, CDR2 FNYEAQ (reference sequence). One entry per CDR3 protein, called by TCRdb with MiXCR from the RACE reads. The table includes more than 65,000 distinct CDR3 sequences, about 8% detected once.

This clonotype was obtained from a woman between 25 and 40 years old with alopecia areata. Some clones in this sample may be carry-over from other donors' samples. This chain uses TRBV7-7 with TRBJ2-3, with TRBD2 matching over 7 bases. The sample consisted of whole blood, taken in connection with sensitization to the hapten diphenylcyclopropenone (DPC). The CDR3 is CASSLAGGSADTQYF. CDR3 in DNA: TGTGCTAGCAGCTTAGCGGGTGGAAGCGCAGATACGCAGTATTTT.